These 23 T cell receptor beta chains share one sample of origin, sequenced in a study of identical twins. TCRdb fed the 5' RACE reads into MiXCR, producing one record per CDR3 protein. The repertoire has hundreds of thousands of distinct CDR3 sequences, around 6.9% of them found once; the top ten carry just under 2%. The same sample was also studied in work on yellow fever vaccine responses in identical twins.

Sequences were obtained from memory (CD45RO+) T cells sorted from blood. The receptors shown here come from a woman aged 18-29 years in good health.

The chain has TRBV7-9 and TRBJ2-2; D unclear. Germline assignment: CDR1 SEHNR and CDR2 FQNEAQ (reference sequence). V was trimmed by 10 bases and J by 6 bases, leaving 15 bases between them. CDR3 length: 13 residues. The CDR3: CANQPASSGELFF. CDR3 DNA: TGTGCCAACCAACCTGCTAGTTCCGGGGAGCTGTTTTTT.

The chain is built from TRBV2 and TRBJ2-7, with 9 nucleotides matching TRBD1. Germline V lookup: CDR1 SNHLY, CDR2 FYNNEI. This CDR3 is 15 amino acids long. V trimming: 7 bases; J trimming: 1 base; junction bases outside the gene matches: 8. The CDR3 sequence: CASKRSGTGSYEQYF. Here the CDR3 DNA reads TGTGCCAGCAAAAGATCCGGGACAGGGTCCTACGAGCAGTACTTC.

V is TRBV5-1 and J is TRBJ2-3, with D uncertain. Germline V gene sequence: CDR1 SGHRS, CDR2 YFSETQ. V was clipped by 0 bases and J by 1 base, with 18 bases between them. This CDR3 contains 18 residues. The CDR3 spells CASSLVPFPGSGTDTQYF. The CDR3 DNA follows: TGCGCCAGCAGCTTGGTCCCCTTCCCCGGCTCGGGCACAGATACGCAGTATTTT.

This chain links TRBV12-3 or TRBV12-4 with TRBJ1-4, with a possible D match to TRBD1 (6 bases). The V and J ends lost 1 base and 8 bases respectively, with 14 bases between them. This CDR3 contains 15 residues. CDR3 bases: TGTGCCAGCAGTTTAGGGGACACCGGCGTAGAAAAACTGTTTTTT. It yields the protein CASSLGDTGVEKLFF.

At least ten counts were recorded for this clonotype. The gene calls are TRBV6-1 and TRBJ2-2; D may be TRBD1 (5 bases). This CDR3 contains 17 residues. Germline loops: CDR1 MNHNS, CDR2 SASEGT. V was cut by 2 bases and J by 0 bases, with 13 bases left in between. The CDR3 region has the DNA TGTGCCAGCAGTGAAAAGGTCGGCAGGGCGAACACCGGGGAGCTGTTTTTT. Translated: CASSEKVGRANTGELFF.

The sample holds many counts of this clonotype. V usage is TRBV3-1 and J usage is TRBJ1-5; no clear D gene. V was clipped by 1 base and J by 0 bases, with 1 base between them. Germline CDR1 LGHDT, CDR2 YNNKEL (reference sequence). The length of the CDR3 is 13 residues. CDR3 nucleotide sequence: TGTGCCAGCAGCCAAGCTAGCAATCAGCCCCAGCATTTT. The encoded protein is CASSQASNQPQHF. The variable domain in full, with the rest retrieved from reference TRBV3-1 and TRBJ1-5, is DTAVSQTPKYLVTQMGNDKSIKCEQNLGHDTMYWYKQDSKKFLKIMFSYNNKELIINETVPNRFSPKSPDKAHLNLHINSLELGDSAVYFCASSQASNQPQHFGDGTRLSIL.

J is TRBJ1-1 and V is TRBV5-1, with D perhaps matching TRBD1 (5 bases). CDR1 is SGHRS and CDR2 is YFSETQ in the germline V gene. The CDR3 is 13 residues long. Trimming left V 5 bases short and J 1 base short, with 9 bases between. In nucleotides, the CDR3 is TGCGCCAGCAGGGACGGGGCGAACACTGAAGCTTTCTTT. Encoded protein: CASRDGANTEAFF.

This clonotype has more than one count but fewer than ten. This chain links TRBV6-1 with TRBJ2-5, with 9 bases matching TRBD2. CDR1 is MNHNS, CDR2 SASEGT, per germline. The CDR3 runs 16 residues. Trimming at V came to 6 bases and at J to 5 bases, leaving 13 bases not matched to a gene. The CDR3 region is CASRMTSGQGWETQYF. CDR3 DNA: TGTGCCAGCAGAATGACTAGCGGTCAAGGTTGGGAGACCCAGTACTTC.

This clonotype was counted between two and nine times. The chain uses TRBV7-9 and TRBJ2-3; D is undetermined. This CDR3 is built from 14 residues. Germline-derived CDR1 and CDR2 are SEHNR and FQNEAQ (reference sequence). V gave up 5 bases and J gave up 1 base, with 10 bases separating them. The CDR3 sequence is CASSRSLGTDTQYF. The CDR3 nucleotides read TGTGCCAGCAGCCGATCCTTGGGCACAGATACGCAGTATTTT.

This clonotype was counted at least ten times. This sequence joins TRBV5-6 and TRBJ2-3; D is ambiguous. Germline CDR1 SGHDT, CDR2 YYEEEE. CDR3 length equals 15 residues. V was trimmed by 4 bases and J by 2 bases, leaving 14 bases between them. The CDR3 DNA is TGTGCCAGCAGCCTGACTCGCGGAGCCACAGATACGCAGTATTTT. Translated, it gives CASSLTRGATDTQYF.

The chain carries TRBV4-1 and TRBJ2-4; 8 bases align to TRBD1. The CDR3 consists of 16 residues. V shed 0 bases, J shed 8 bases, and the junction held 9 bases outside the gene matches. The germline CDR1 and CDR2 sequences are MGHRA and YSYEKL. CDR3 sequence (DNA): TGCGCCAGCAGCCAAGACCCCAGGGGGCAATTATACATTCAGTACTTC. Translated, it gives CASSQDPRGQLYIQYF.

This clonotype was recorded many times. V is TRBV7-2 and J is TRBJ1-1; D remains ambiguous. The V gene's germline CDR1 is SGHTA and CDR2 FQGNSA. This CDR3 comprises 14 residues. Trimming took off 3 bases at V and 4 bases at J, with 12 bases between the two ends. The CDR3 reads CASSLDSSGTEAFF. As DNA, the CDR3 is TGTGCCAGCAGCTTGGACTCCTCCGGCACTGAAGCTTTCTTT.

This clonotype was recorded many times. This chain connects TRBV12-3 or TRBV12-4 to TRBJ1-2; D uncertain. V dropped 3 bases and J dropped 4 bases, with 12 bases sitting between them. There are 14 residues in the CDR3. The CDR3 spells CASSFPERVYGYTF. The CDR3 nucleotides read TGTGCCAGCAGTTTTCCCGAGCGGGTCTATGGCTACACCTTC.

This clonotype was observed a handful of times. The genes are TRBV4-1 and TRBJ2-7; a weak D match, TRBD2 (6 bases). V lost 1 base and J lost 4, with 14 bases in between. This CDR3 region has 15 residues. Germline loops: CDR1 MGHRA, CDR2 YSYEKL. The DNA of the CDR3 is TGCGCCAGCAGCCAAGGTATGGCGGGAACTTACGAGCAGTACTTC. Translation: CASSQGMAGTYEQYF.

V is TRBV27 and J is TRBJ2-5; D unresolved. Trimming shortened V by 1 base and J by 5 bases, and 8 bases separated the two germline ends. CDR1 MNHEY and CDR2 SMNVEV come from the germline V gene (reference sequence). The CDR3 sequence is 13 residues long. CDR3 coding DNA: TGTGCCAGCAGTTTATATAGGGCTGAGACCCAGTACTTC. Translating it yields CASSLYRAETQYF.

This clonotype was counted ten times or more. In DNA form, the CDR3 reads TGTGCCAGCAGCCAGCTAGGGGGGACGCAGTATTTT. The encoded protein is CASSQLGGTQYF. This chain connects TRBV3-1 to TRBJ2-3; possibly TRBD1 or TRBD2 for D (6 bases each). V shed 3 bases and J shed 9 bases, with 10 bases lying between them. CDR3 length equals 12 residues. From germline, CDR1 is LGHDT and CDR2 YNNKEL (reference sequence).

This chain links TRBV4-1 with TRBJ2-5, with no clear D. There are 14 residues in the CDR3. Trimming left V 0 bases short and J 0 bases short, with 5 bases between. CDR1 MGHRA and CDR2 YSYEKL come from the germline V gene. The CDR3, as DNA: TGCGCCAGCAGCCAAGAGACATACCAAGAGACCCAGTACTTC. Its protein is CASSQETYQETQYF.

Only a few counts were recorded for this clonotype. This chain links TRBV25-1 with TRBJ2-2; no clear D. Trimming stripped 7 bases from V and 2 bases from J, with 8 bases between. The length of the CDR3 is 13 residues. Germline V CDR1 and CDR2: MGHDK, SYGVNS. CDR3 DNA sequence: TGTGCCAGCACCCTAAAAAACACCGGGGAGCTGTTTTTT. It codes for CASTLKNTGELFF.

CDR3: CASSDTSRDYNEQFF. The CDR3 bases are TGTGCCAGCAGTGATACGAGTCGGGACTACAATGAGCAGTTCTTC. V is TRBV6-4 and J is TRBJ2-1, with D tentatively TRBD2 (5 bases). The CDR3 sequence is 15 residues long. From germline, CDR1 is MRHNA and CDR2 SNTAGT. V lost 3 bases and J 3 bases, leaving 12 bases between the germline ends.

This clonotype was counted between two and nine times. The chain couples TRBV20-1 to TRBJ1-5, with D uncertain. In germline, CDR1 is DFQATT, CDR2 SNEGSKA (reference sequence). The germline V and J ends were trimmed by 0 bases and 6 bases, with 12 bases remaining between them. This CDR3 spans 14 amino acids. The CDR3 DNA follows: TGCAGTGCTAGAGATGGGTTTTTGGGTCAGCCCCAGCATTTT. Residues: CSARDGFLGQPQHF.

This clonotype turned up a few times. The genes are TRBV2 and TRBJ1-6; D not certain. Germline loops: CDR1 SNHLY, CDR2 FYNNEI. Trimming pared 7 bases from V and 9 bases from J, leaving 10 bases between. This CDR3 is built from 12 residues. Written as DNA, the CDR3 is TGTGCCAGCACACCCGGGTCTTCACCCCTCCACTTT. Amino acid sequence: CASTPGSSPLHF.

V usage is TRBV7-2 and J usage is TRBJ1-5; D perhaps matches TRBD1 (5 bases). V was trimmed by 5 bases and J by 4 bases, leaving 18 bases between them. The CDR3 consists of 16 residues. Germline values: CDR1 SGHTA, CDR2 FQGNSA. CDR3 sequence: CASSPRLGQTNQPQHF. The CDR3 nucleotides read TGTGCCAGCAGCCCCCGGCTGGGGCAGACTAATCAGCCCCAGCATTTT.

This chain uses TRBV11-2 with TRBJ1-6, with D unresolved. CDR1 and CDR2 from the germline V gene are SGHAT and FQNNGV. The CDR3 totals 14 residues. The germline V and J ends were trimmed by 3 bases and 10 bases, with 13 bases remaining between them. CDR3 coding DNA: TGTGCCAGCAGCTTGTCCGGGAGCCACTCACCCCTCCACTTT. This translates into CASSLSGSHSPLHF.